A single sample gave rise to the 2 T cell receptor beta chains below, sequenced in a study of shared clonotypes between healthy human individuals. The repertoire was sequenced with immunoSEQ multiplex PCR; TCRdb's copy has only in-frame clones and lacks some. The repertoire has nearly 750,000 clones, approximately 77% of them found once; the top ten carry under 2%. Sequencing was performed on memory CD4+ T cells sorted from blood. Specified subset: CD45RA-negative fraction. These TCRs come from a woman between 25 and 40 years old in good health.

The rearrangement joins TRBV10-3 to TRBJ1-1; D may be TRBD1 (5 bases). From germline, CDR1 is ENHRY and CDR2 SYGVKD. With 7 bases removed from V and 1 base from J, the gap between germline ends came to 13 bases. CDR3 length: 14 residues. This CDR3 is CAITPGPRNTEAFF. CDR3 DNA: TGTGCCATCACCCCGGGACCCAGGAACACTGAAGCTTTCTTT.

V usage is TRBV29-1 and J usage is TRBJ2-7; D is possibly TRBD2 (6 bases). The CDR3 is 12 amino acids. V lost 7 bases and J 5 bases, leaving 15 bases between the germline ends. Germline-derived CDR1 and CDR2 are SQVTM and ANQGSEA. The CDR3 is CSGRGGPDEQYF. The CDR3 coding sequence is TGCAGCGGGAGGGGAGGCCCTGACGAGCAGTACTTC.